What follows are 24 T cell receptor beta chains derived from one specimen sequenced in a study of CD8+ T cells in alopecia areata. RNA was isolated and reverse transcribed to cDNA, the sequencing template. Sequencing was performed with immunoSEQ multiplex PCR; in TCRdb, only in-frame clones are kept and a portion is missing. Of about 60,000 clones listed, approximately 44% are singletons. As to treatment: oral pan-JAK inhibitor, 5-10 mg twice daily. Sequencing was performed on CD8+ T cells sorted from blood, taken at approximately week 36, from a patient treated with tofacitinib. The receptor set was obtained from a human donor with alopecia areata.

A few counts support this clone. This chain connects TRBV5-1 to TRBJ2-5; 9 bases are a match to TRBD1. The length of the CDR3 is 16 residues. J gave up 1 base and V 4 bases, and 8 bases lay outside the gene matches. Germline values: CDR1 SGHRS, CDR2 YFSETQ. CDR3 sequence reads: CASSPRQGGSQETQYF. The CDR3 DNA reads as TGCGCCAGCAGCCCTAGACAGGGGGGGAGCCAAGAGACCCAGTACTTC.

Only a few counts were recorded for this clone. The V and J genes are TRBV9 and TRBJ2-5; D assignment may be TRBD1 or TRBD2 (5 bases each). The end of the DNA aligns better with TRBJ2-7, so the J call may be wrong. The CDR3 length is 15 residues. The germline CDR1 and CDR2 sequences are SGDLS and YYNGEE. The CDR3 DNA follows: TGTGCCAGCAGCGAATGGGGGTTAGACTCCTACGAGCAGTACTTC. This sequence encodes CASSEWGLDSYEQYF.

The CDR3 loop reads CAWGPGSYEQYF. The CDR3 bases are TGTGCCTGGGGGCCCGGGTCCTACGAGCAGTACTTC. This chain uses TRBV30 with TRBJ2-7; D is uncertain. Trimming left V 5 bases short and J 1 base short, with 9 bases between. The CDR3 totals 12 residues. The germline V gene has CDR1 GTSNPN and CDR2 SVGIG (reference sequence).

This clone was seen only a few times. This chain uses TRBV29-1 with TRBJ2-5, with TRBD2 matching over 13 bases. The germline CDR1 and CDR2 sequences are SQVTM and ANQGSEA. With V trimmed by 6 bases and J by 3 bases, 13 bases remained unmatched. There are 17 residues in the CDR3. The CDR3 DNA reads as TGCAGCGTCACCGGGACTAGCGGGGAAAGCCCAAAAGAGACCCAGTACTTC. It specifies CSVTGTSGESPKETQYF.

This clone was counted a few times. The chain recombines TRBV5-1 with TRBJ2-2, with a possible D match to TRBD2 (6 bases). The CDR3 has 13 residues. Germline CDR1 is SGHRS and CDR2 is YFSETQ. The germline V and J ends were trimmed by 10 bases and 2 bases, with 12 bases remaining between them. The CDR3: CACGDLNTGELFF. CDR3 coding DNA: TGCGCCTGCGGGGACTTAAACACCGGGGAGCTGTTTTTT.

This clone was seen a handful of times. The V gene is TRBV15, the J gene TRBJ2-1, with 7 bases identical to TRBD2. CDR3 length: 15 amino acids. The ends lost 3 bases at V and 5 bases at J; junction bases unmatched: 7. Per germline, CDR1 LNHNV and CDR2 YYDKDF (reference sequence). The CDR3 nucleotides are TGTGCCACCAGCAGGAGTCGGGACTATAACAATGAGCAGTTCTTC. It translates to CATSRSRDYNNEQFF. The full variable domain, with the rest looked up from reference TRBV15 and TRBJ2-1, is DAMVIQNPRYQVTQFGKPVTLSCSQTLNHNVMYWYQQKSSQAPKLLFHYYDKDFNNEADTPDNFQSRRPNTSFCFLDIRSPGLGDTAMYLCATSRSRDYNNEQFFGPGTRLTVL.

V and J are TRBV4-1 and TRBJ2-7; D unresolved. The V end lost 1 base, the J end lost 3 bases, and 16 bases lay between the germline ends. This CDR3 is 16 amino acids long. The V gene's germline CDR1 is MGHRA and CDR2 YSYEKL. CDR3 residues: CASSQVSGDRGYEQYF. CDR3 coding DNA: TGCGCCAGCAGCCAAGTTTCCGGTGATAGAGGCTACGAGCAGTACTTC.

This chain connects TRBV28 to TRBJ2-5; D is tentatively TRBD1 or TRBD2 (5 bases each). This CDR3 contains 16 residues. Trimming took off 6 bases at V and 9 bases at J, with 26 bases between the two ends. Per the germline V gene, CDR1 is MDHEN and CDR2 is SYDVKM. The CDR3, as DNA: TGTGCCAGCAGGGCACAGACGGGGACGAGGTGGGTGGCCCAGTACTTC. Encoded protein: CASRAQTGTRWVAQYF.

CDR3 sequence (DNA): TGTGCCAGCAGCCCGTCCACGGGTGTTCCCTACAATGAGCAGTTCTTC. Residues: CASSPSTGVPYNEQFF. The gene calls are TRBV9 and TRBJ2-1; no clear D gene. This CDR3 is built from 16 residues. Looked up from germline, CDR1 is SGDLS and CDR2 is YYNGEE. V was pared by 4 bases and J by 2 bases, with 16 bases between.

The V gene is TRBV29-1, the J gene TRBJ2-1; 12 positions match TRBD2. The V and J ends lost 8 bases and 4 bases, in that order; junction bases with no gene match: 6. Per the germline V gene, CDR1 is SQVTM and CDR2 is ANQGSEA. This CDR3 region has 14 residues. The CDR3 reads CSIGLAGHYNEQFF. DNA of the CDR3: TGCAGCATCGGACTAGCGGGACATTACAATGAGCAGTTCTTC.

The chain has TRBV29-1 and TRBJ2-3, with 11 bases fitting TRBD2. Trimming cost V 6 bases and J 3 bases; bases outside gene matches: 14. From germline, CDR1 is SQVTM and CDR2 ANQGSEA. The CDR3 runs to 17 residues. This CDR3 reads CSVPGVAGGPSTDTQYF. The CDR3 bases are TGCAGCGTCCCTGGGGTAGCGGGAGGGCCAAGTACAGATACGCAGTATTTT.

This clone was found a few times. This chain uses TRBV19 with TRBJ2-5; no reliable D call. The CDR3 is made up of 12 amino acids. Germline V gene data show CDR1 as LNHDA and CDR2 as SQIVND (reference sequence). Trimming cost V 9 bases and J 7 bases, with 15 bases left between them. CDR3 nucleotides: TGTGCCAGCCTGGACGGTCGCGGGACCCAGTACTTC. Amino acids: CASLDGRGTQYF.

The gene calls are TRBV29-1 and TRBJ2-7, with D possibly matching TRBD2 (6 bases). CDR1 and CDR2 (germline): SQVTM, ANQGSEA. This CDR3 is built from 11 residues. The V gene lost 3 bases and the J gene lost 5 bases, with 8 bases spanning the gap. CDR3 bases: TGCAGCGTTGAGCGCGGGGACGAGCAGTACTTC. It is translated as CSVERGDEQYF.

The chain couples TRBV7-9 to TRBJ2-7; a possible D gene is TRBD1 (6 bases). Germline CDR1 is SEHNR and CDR2 is FQNEAQ (reference sequence). This CDR3 comprises 17 residues. The germline V and J ends were trimmed by 5 bases and 6 bases, with 26 bases remaining between them. CDR3 nucleotide sequence: TGTGCCAGCAGCACGGGAAGAGGGGGTACTGAGTATCGCGAGCAGTACTTC. It specifies CASSTGRGGTEYREQYF.

The J gene is TRBJ2-7, the V gene TRBV7-2; D remains ambiguous. Germline CDR1 reads SGHTA; CDR2 reads FQGNSA. The length of the CDR3 is 13 residues. The germline V and J ends were trimmed by 1 base and 2 bases, with 6 bases remaining between them. The CDR3 loop reads CASSLDRAYEQYF. DNA of the CDR3: TGTGCCAGCAGCTTAGACCGAGCCTACGAGCAGTACTTC.

The J gene is TRBJ2-1, the V gene TRBV7-9; 12 nucleotides align to TRBD2. Germline V gene lookup returns CDR1 SEHNR and CDR2 FQNEAQ (reference sequence). This CDR3 is built from 15 residues. V lost 5 bases to trimming and J lost 7 bases; unmatched junction nucleotides: 6. CDR3 sequence: CASSRASGRGNEQFF. CDR3 coding DNA: TGTGCCAGCAGCCGCGCTAGCGGGAGGGGGAATGAGCAGTTCTTC.

This clone showed up just a few times. This sequence joins TRBV25-1 and TRBJ1-5; 9 bases are shared with TRBD1. Germline CDR1 MGHDK, CDR2 SYGVNS. J was trimmed by 6 bases and V by 5 bases; bases with no gene match: 5. The CDR3 loop spans 14 amino acids. Written as DNA, the CDR3 is TGTGCCAGCAGTCTCGGACAGGGGAGTCAGCCCCAGCATTTT. Amino acid sequence: CASSLGQGSQPQHF. The full variable domain, with the rest looked up from reference TRBV25-1 and TRBJ1-5, is EADIYQTPRYLVIGTGKKITLECSQTMGHDKMYWYQQDPGMELHLIHYSYGVNSTEKGDLSSESTVSRIRTEHFPLTLESARPSHTSQYLCASSLGQGSQPQHFGDGTRLSIL.

This chain's CDR3 is CASSLATGGYNEQFF. The CDR3 DNA reads as TGCGCCAGCAGCTTGGCTACAGGGGGCTACAATGAGCAGTTCTTC. This chain uses TRBV5-1 with TRBJ2-1; TRBD1 agrees at 8 bases. The CDR3 is 15 residues long. The V and J ends lost 0 bases and 3 bases, in that order; junction bases with no gene match: 2. Germline CDR1 SGHRS, CDR2 YFSETQ.

This clone was counted a few times. The rearrangement joins TRBV27 to TRBJ2-1, with 14 bases matching TRBD2. The CDR3 sequence is 20 residues long. With V trimmed by 2 bases and J by 5 bases, 14 bases remained unmatched. In germline, CDR1 is MNHEY, CDR2 SMNVEV (reference sequence). CDR3 region: CASSLLPTSGRAIIDNEQFF. Written as DNA, the CDR3 is TGTGCCAGCAGTTTACTCCCGACTAGCGGGAGGGCCATTATCGACAATGAGCAGTTCTTC.

This chain uses TRBV28 with TRBJ2-5, with 7 bases that match TRBD1. Per the germline V gene, CDR1 is MDHEN and CDR2 is SYDVKM. CDR3 length: 14 amino acids. V lost 5 bases and J lost 5; bases outside the gene matches: 8. The CDR3 DNA reads as TGTGCCAGCAGTCCCACGACAGGGCAGGAGACCCAGTACTTC. Translation: CASSPTTGQETQYF.

This clone has a handful of counts. The chain recombines TRBV27 with TRBJ1-5; TRBD1 might be the D (5 bases). Germline CDR1 MNHEY, CDR2 SMNVEV (reference sequence). The CDR3 has 14 amino acids. The V end lost 4 bases, the J end lost 3 bases, and 10 bases lay between the germline ends. CDR3 in DNA: TGTGCCAGCAGTTCCGCAGGGACCAATCAGCCCCAGCATTTT. It is translated as CASSSAGTNQPQHF.

The chain recombines TRBV27 with TRBJ2-1, with D perhaps given as TRBD1 or TRBD2 (5 bases each). V was pared by 3 bases and J by 9 bases, with 12 bases between. The length of the CDR3 is 13 residues. Germline CDR1 reads MNHEY; CDR2 reads SMNVEV (reference sequence). The chain's CDR3 is CASSLRRDGEQFF. The CDR3 DNA reads as TGTGCCAGCAGTTTGAGACGGGACGGTGAGCAGTTCTTC.

The chain recombines TRBV4-1 with TRBJ2-7, with D unclear. V was cut by 2 bases and J by 0 bases, with 11 bases left in between. The CDR3 runs to 15 residues. CDR1 and CDR2 from the germline V gene are MGHRA and YSYEKL. The CDR3, as DNA: TGCGCCAGCAGCCAACGTGAGACCGACTCCTACGAGCAGTACTTC. It codes for CASSQRETDSYEQYF.

V is TRBV10-3 and J is TRBJ2-7; 10 bases align to TRBD1. The V gene end was trimmed by 3 bases and the J gene end by 1 base; junction bases not matched to a gene: 9. The CDR3 is 17 amino acids. The germline CDR1 and CDR2 sequences are ENHRY and SYGVKD. CDR3 residues: CAISDPDRGRQSYEQYF. CDR3 nucleotide sequence: TGTGCCATCAGTGACCCAGACAGGGGGCGTCAATCCTACGAGCAGTACTTC.